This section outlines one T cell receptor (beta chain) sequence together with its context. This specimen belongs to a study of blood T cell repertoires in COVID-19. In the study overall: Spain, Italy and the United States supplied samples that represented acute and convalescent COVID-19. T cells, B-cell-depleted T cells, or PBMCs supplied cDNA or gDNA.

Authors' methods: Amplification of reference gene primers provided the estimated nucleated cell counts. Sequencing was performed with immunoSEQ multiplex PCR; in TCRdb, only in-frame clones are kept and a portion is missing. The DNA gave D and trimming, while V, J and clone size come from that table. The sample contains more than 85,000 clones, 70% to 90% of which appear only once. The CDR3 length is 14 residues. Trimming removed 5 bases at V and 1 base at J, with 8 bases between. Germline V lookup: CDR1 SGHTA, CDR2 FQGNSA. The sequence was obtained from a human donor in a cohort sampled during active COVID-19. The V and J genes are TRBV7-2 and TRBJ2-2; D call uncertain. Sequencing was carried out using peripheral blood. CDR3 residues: CASSPTLNTGELFF. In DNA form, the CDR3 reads TGTGCCAGCAGCCCGACACTGAACACCGGGGAGCTGTTTTTT.